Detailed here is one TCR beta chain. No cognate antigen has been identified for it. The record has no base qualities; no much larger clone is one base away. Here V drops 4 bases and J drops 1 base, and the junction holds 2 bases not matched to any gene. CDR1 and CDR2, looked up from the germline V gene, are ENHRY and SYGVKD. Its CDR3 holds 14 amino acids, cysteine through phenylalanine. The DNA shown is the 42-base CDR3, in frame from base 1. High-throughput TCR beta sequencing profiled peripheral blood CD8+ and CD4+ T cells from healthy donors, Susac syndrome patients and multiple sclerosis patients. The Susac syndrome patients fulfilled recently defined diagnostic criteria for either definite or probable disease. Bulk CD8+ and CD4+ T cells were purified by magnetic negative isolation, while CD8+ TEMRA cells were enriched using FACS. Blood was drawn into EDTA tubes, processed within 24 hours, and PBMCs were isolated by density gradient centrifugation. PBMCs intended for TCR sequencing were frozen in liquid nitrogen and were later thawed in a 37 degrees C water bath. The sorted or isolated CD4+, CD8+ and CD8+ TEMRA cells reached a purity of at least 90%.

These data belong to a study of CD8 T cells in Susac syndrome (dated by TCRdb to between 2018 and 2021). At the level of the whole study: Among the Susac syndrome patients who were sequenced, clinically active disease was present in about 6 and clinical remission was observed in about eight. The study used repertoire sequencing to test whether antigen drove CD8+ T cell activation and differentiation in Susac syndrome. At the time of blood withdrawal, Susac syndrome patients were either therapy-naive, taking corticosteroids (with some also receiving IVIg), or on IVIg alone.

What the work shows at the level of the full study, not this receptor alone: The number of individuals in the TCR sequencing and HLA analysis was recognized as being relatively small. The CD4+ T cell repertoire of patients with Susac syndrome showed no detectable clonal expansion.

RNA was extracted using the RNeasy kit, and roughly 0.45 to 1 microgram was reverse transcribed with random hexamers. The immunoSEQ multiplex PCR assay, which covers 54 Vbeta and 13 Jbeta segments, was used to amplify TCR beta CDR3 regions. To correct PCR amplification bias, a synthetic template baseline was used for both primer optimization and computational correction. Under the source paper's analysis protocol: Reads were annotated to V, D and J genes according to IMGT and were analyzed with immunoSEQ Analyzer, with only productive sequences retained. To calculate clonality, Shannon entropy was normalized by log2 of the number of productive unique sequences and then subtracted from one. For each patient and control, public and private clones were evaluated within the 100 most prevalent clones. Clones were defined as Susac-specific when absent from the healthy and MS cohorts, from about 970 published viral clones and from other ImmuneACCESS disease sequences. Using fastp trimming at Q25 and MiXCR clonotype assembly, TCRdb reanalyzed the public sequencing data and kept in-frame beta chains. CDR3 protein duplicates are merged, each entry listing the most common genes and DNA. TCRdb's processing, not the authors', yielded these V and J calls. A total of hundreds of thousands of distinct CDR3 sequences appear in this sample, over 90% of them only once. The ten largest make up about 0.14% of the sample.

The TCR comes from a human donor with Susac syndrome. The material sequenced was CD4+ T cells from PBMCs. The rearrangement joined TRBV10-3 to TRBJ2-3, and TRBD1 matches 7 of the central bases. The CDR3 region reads CAISVGQGTDTQYF. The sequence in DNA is TGTGCCATCAGTGTTGGACAGGGCACAGATACGCAGTATTTT.